What follows is one TCR beta chain and its context. The data originate from a study of technical replicates of blood from four donors. Some clones are missing from TCRdb's copy, which holds only in-frame ones; the method was immunoSEQ multiplex PCR. This sample yields about 100,000 clones, of which more than 90% are seen a single time; approximately 0.22% belongs to the top ten. The CDR3 covers 15 residues. This rearrangement joins TRBV21-1 to TRBJ2-1; the table assigns TRBD2, which was not confirmed against the DNA. TRBV21-1 is annotated as a pseudogene. Source material: T cells isolated from PBMCs. This clonotype was obtained from a human donor in good health. Here the CDR3 reads CASSMPSCSYNEQFF. The CDR3 nucleotides are TGTGCCAGCAGTATGCCGAGCTGCTCCTACAATGAGCAGTTCTTC.